The 29 T cell receptor beta chains below all came from one sample that was sequenced in a study of shared clonotypes between healthy human individuals (dated by TCRdb to the early 2020s). The library was generated by the immunoSEQ multiplex PCR assay. This is the immuneACCESS table as TCRdb keeps it, with only in-frame sequences that have V and J called. A part of the clones is gone; compared with another copy, unresolved V genes explain less than half, and the rest is unexplained. The sample includes approximately 600,000 clones, with 85% to 95% observed a single time. Of the sample, approximately 0.12% falls within the top ten clones. CD8 naive samples were obtained by positive selection for CCR7 among CD45RO-negative cells, yielding a CD45RA+CCR7+ population from which TemRA cells were excluded. The sequencing sample was made of naive CD8+ T cells sorted from blood. Read against the paper, the sample's cell subset or site label means: CD45RA+CCR7+. These receptors came from a woman aged 25 to 39 in good health.

This clone was detected only once. V gene TRBV7-8 combines with J gene TRBJ2-7, with a possible D match to TRBD2 (5 bases). This CDR3 contains 13 residues. The germline V gene has CDR1 SGHVS and CDR2 FQNEAQ. The V gene lost 8 bases and the J gene lost 0 bases, with 11 bases spanning the gap. CDR3 sequence: CASEGADSYEQYF. CDR3 coding DNA: TGTGCCAGCGAGGGAGCTGACTCCTACGAGCAGTACTTC.

On this clone: This CDR3 is also generated by other DNA sequences in the sample. The V gene is TRBV2, the J gene TRBJ2-7; possible D gene TRBD1, 5 bases. This CDR3 comprises 10 residues. CDR1 and CDR2 from the germline V gene are SNHLY and FYNNEI. The V end lost 7 bases, the J end lost 6 bases, and 7 bases lay between the germline ends. The CDR3 sequence is CASKGVEQYF. CDR3 DNA: TGTGCCAGCAAAGGGGTCGAGCAGTACTTC.

The chain recombines TRBV13 with TRBJ2-1; D unclear. Germline CDR1 and CDR2: PRHDT and FYEKMQ (reference sequence). The CDR3 is 11 amino acids. Trimming shortened V by 1 base and J by 11 bases, and 6 bases separated the two germline ends. The CDR3 is CASSLEGQQFF. CDR3 nucleotide sequence: TGTGCCAGCAGCTTAGAGGGCCAGCAGTTCTTC.

This chain connects TRBV6-1 to TRBJ2-7, with 8 positions matching TRBD2. The trim removed 7 bases at V and 3 bases at J, leaving 8 bases unmatched. Germline V gene sequence: CDR1 MNHNS, CDR2 SASEGT. The CDR3 has 14 residues. CDR3 amino acids: CASKLSGSVYEQYF. CDR3 sequence (DNA): TGTGCCAGCAAATTAAGCGGGAGTGTCTACGAGCAGTACTTC.

This chain connects TRBV7-9 to TRBJ2-7; 14 nucleotides agree with TRBD2. V gave up 6 bases and J gave up 5 bases; unmatched junction bases: 6. Germline CDR1 is SEHNR and CDR2 is FQNEAQ (reference sequence). This CDR3 has 15 residues. Here the CDR3 DNA reads TGTGCCAGCAGACGGACTAGCGGGAGGCAAGACGAGCAGTACTTC. The encoded protein is CASRRTSGRQDEQYF.

The count of this clone is one. This sequence joins TRBV23-1 and TRBJ1-2; no reliable D call. TRBV23-1 is designated an ORF whose function remains uncertain. The V end lost 8 bases, the J end lost 8 bases, and 12 bases lay between the germline ends. The CDR3 sequence is 11 residues long. For the CDR3, the DNA is TGCGCCAGCTCAGAACCTGAAGGCTACACCTTC. It codes for CASSEPEGYTF.

The V and J genes are TRBV15 and TRBJ2-1; D not certain. Germline values: CDR1 LNHNV, CDR2 YYDKDF (reference sequence). This CDR3 is built from 19 residues. V dropped 0 bases and J dropped 0 bases, with 18 bases sitting between them. The CDR3 spells CATSRDTEELQSSYNEQFF. CDR3 nucleotides: TGTGCCACCAGCAGAGATACCGAGGAATTGCAAAGCTCCTACAATGAGCAGTTCTTC.

This clone was recorded once. The chain links TRBV7-8 to TRBJ2-3; tentative D call: TRBD1 (5 bases). Looked up from germline, CDR1 is SGHVS and CDR2 is FQNEAQ. The V and J ends lost 1 base and 0 bases respectively, with 11 bases between them. There are 16 residues in the CDR3. The CDR3 DNA sequence: TGTGCCAGCAGCTTAGTAGGGGCGGTAAGCACAGATACGCAGTATTTT. Its translation: CASSLVGAVSTDTQYF.

This chain links TRBV6-5 with TRBJ2-1; 7 positions agree with TRBD1. Germline CDR1 reads MNHEY; CDR2 reads SVGAGI. The ends lost 6 bases at V and 4 bases at J; junction bases unmatched: 3. The length of the CDR3 is 13 residues. DNA of the CDR3: TGTGCCAGCAGCCCGGGACAGTACAATGAGCAGTTCTTC. It translates to CASSPGQYNEQFF.

The sample holds one count of this clone. This chain links TRBV29-1 with TRBJ2-2, with D unclear. Germline CDR1 SQVTM, CDR2 ANQGSEA. Trimming shortened V by 0 bases and J by 0 bases, and 14 bases separated the two germline ends. The CDR3 contains 17 residues. For the CDR3, the DNA is TGCAGCGTTGAAGATTTGGGCAGGTCCTCGAACACCGGGGAGCTGTTTTTT. Translation gives CSVEDLGRSSNTGELFF.

The rearrangement links TRBV29-1 to TRBJ2-7; D is possibly TRBD2 (6 bases). The CDR3 spans 13 residues. V lost 2 bases and J 2 bases, leaving 10 bases between the germline ends. The germline CDR1 and CDR2 sequences are SQVTM and ANQGSEA. The CDR3 nucleotides read TGCAGCGTTGAATGGGGGGAAACCTACGAGCAGTACTTC. Protein: CSVEWGETYEQYF.

The rearrangement joins TRBV29-1 to TRBJ1-1, with D perhaps matching TRBD1 (5 bases). Germline assignment: CDR1 SQVTM and CDR2 ANQGSEA. The CDR3 has 11 residues. V was clipped by 6 bases and J by 7 bases, with 12 bases between them. The CDR3 DNA is TGCAGCGTACGCGGGGCCGGTGAAGCTTTCTTT. Translation: CSVRGAGEAFF.

In this sample, this clone turned up a few times. The chain carries TRBV19 and TRBJ2-7, with a tentative D call TRBD2 (6 bases). The CDR3 consists of 15 residues. Germline values: CDR1 LNHDA, CDR2 SQIVND (reference sequence). Between the trimmed V and J ends, which lost 5 bases and 2 bases, there was a span of 16 bases. The CDR3 spells CASSAIPGGAYEQYF. CDR3 in DNA: TGTGCCAGTAGTGCCATCCCTGGCGGGGCCTACGAGCAGTACTTC.

This clone was found a few times. The chain recombines TRBV14 with TRBJ2-7, with no clear D. The V end lost 3 bases, the J end lost 2 bases, and 5 bases lay between the germline ends. Germline V CDR1 and CDR2: SGHDN, FVKESK. The CDR3 consists of 12 residues. DNA for the CDR3: TGTGCCAGCAGCCACACCACCTACGAGCAGTACTTC. This gives the protein CASSHTTYEQYF.

V is TRBV7-8 and J is TRBJ1-1; no clear D. Germline V gene sequence: CDR1 SGHVS, CDR2 FQNEAQ. The CDR3 is 15 amino acids. Trimming cost V 0 bases and J 3 bases, with 11 bases left between them. CDR3 residues: CASSLAGRVDTEAFF. The DNA of the CDR3 is TGTGCCAGCAGCTTAGCTGGGAGGGTAGACACTGAAGCTTTCTTT.

This rearrangement joins TRBV6-1 to TRBJ2-7, with 7 nucleotides matching TRBD2. The CDR3 sequence is 15 residues long. The V gene end was trimmed by 10 bases and the J gene end by 2 bases; junction bases not matched to a gene: 14. Germline V lookup: CDR1 MNHNS, CDR2 SASEGT. The CDR3 DNA reads as TGTGCCACCTGGGGGGAACTAGCGATCACCTACGAGCAGTACTTC. It yields the protein CATWGELAITYEQYF.

The V gene is TRBV5-4, the J gene TRBJ1-5; tentative D call: TRBD1 (6 bases). The CDR3 has 15 residues. Trimming took 4 bases from V and 2 from J, leaving 13 bases between them. CDR1 SGHNT and CDR2 YYREEE come from the germline V gene (reference sequence). The CDR3 DNA follows: TGTGCCAGCAGCGTAGGGGGGGCCGGCAATCAGCCCCAGCATTTT. Protein: CASSVGGAGNQPQHF.

This clone showed up just once. V and J are TRBV7-8 and TRBJ2-2; D call uncertain. The germline CDR1 and CDR2 sequences are SGHVS and FQNEAQ. With 4 bases removed from V and 6 bases from J, the gap between germline ends came to 6 bases. There are 12 residues in the CDR3. CDR3 residues: CASSSHAGELFF. CDR3 DNA sequence: TGTGCCAGCAGCTCCCATGCCGGGGAGCTGTTTTTT.

The chain has TRBV28 and TRBJ1-3; the match to TRBD1 covers 12 bases. J lost 6 bases, V lost 6 bases, and 9 bases had no gene match. In germline, CDR1 is MDHEN, CDR2 SYDVKM. This CDR3 has 16 residues. CDR3 DNA: TGTGCCAGCAGGGGGACAGGGGGCCTGGGTTTAAACACCATATATTTT. Translated, it gives CASRGTGGLGLNTIYF.

This chain uses TRBV4-1 with TRBJ2-7; TRBD2 matches at 9 bases. The CDR3 extends over 15 amino acids. J lost 3 bases, V lost 1 base, and 4 bases had no gene match. CDR1 is MGHRA and CDR2 is YSYEKL in the germline V gene. The CDR3: CASSQVGTSFYEQYF. The DNA of the CDR3 is TGCGCCAGCAGCCAAGTCGGGACTAGCTTCTACGAGCAGTACTTC.

V usage is TRBV27 and J usage is TRBJ2-1; 11 bases agree with TRBD1. From germline, CDR1 is MNHEY and CDR2 SMNVEV (reference sequence). V was pared by 3 bases and J by 1 base, with 5 bases of the junction left unmatched. The CDR3 sequence is 17 residues long. The CDR3 sequence is CASSFTGTGGSYNEQFF. The CDR3 bases are TGTGCCAGCAGTTTTACCGGGACAGGGGGTTCCTACAATGAGCAGTTCTTC.

This clone was seen a single time. The CDR3 region has the DNA TGTGCCAGCAGCGTAGATATTAGTCTCGACGGAAACACCATATATTTT. Its translation: CASSVDISLDGNTIYF. The chain is built from TRBV9 and TRBJ1-3; no clear D gene. Between the trimmed V and J ends, which lost 0 bases and 4 bases, there was a span of 14 bases. The CDR3 spans 16 residues. CDR1 SGDLS and CDR2 YYNGEE come from the germline V gene.

A word on this clone: Other DNA sequences in this specimen translate into the identical CDR3. The V and J genes are TRBV5-4 and TRBJ2-7; perhaps D is TRBD1 or TRBD2 (5 bases each). Deletions cut 2 bases from V and 2 bases from J, with 11 bases between. The V gene's germline CDR1 is SGHNT and CDR2 YYREEE (reference sequence). CDR3 length equals 14 residues. DNA for the CDR3: TGTGCCAGCAGCTTAGGGCAGGGACCCTACGAGCAGTACTTC. This sequence encodes CASSLGQGPYEQYF.

This chain uses TRBV27 with TRBJ1-5; no clear D. Trimming cost V 3 bases and J 6 bases, with 12 bases left between them. Germline CDR1 is MNHEY and CDR2 is SMNVEV (reference sequence). The CDR3 has 14 residues. This CDR3 reads CASSLAGVGQPQHF. CDR3 in DNA: TGTGCCAGCAGTTTGGCAGGCGTGGGTCAGCCCCAGCATTTT.

V gene TRBV7-9 combines with J gene TRBJ2-1; D may be TRBD1 (5 bases). The length of the CDR3 is 15 residues. V lost 2 bases to trimming and J lost 9 bases, with 17 bases between them. Germline V gene data show CDR1 as SEHNR and CDR2 as FQNEAQ (reference sequence). The CDR3 DNA reads TGTGCCAGCAGCTTAACCCAGGGCATCGTATCTGAGCAGTTCTTC. Protein product: CASSLTQGIVSEQFF.

The chain has TRBV28 and TRBJ2-7, with D possibly matching TRBD2 (5 bases). Germline CDR1 MDHEN, CDR2 SYDVKM. CDR3 length: 14 amino acids. Deletions cut 8 bases from V and 3 bases from J, with 17 bases between. The CDR3 protein is CASGSAPGSYEQYF. The CDR3 DNA follows: TGTGCCAGCGGCTCGGCCCCGGGGAGCTACGAGCAGTACTTC.

This chain uses TRBV27 with TRBJ1-2; 8 bases agree with TRBD1. The germline V gene has CDR1 MNHEY and CDR2 SMNVEV (reference sequence). The ends lost 1 base at V and 7 bases at J; junction bases unmatched: 11. The CDR3 is 16 residues long. The CDR3 reads CASSLYSRTGYFGYTF. In DNA form, the CDR3 reads TGTGCCAGCAGTTTATATTCCCGGACAGGGTATTTTGGCTACACCTTC.

This clone is a singleton in its sample. The J gene is TRBJ2-1, the V gene TRBV4-1; 9 nucleotides agree with TRBD1. This CDR3 has 15 amino acids. Germline V CDR1 and CDR2: MGHRA, YSYEKL. Trimming took 5 bases from V and 6 from J; bases not matched to a gene: 8. For the CDR3, the DNA is TGCGCCAGCAGCGTGGACAGGGGAGGTGGCAATGAGCAGTTCTTC. Its translation: CASSVDRGGGNEQFF.

The chain links TRBV2 to TRBJ1-5, with a weak D call TRBD1 (6 bases). V dropped 7 bases and J dropped 4 bases, with 14 bases sitting between them. Germline CDR1 and CDR2: SNHLY and FYNNEI. The CDR3 contains 14 residues. CDR3 sequence reads: CASNFRGQNQPQHF. In DNA, the CDR3 is TGTGCCAGCAATTTCAGGGGCCAGAATCAGCCCCAGCATTTT.